A single sample gave rise to the 20 T cell receptor beta chains below, sequenced in a study of monozygotic twins with inflammatory bowel disease. Using the 5' RACE reads, TCRdb records one entry per CDR3 protein without DNA. The sample shows 300,000 to 350,000 distinct CDR3 sequences, and approximately 2% sits with its ten largest clones. Sequencing was done on a sample of blood. The receptors were gathered from a human donor with ulcerative colitis or Crohn's disease, or a healthy co-twin of an affected twin (not recorded which).

The J gene is TRBJ2-1, the V gene TRBV12-3 or TRBV12-4. The CDR3 consists of 13 residues. This chain's CDR3 is CASRDSAHNEQFF.

The V gene is TRBV5-1, the J gene TRBJ2-3; TCRdb picks TRBD2, but there is no DNA to check that call. This CDR3 is built from 16 residues. Germline CDR1 reads SGHRS; CDR2 reads YFSETQ. This chain's CDR3 is CASSPGTSGGADTQYF.

The chain combines TRBV25-1 with TRBJ2-3; the D gene TCRdb calls, TRBD2, cannot be checked with no DNA. The length of the CDR3 is 15 residues. CDR1 MGHDK and CDR2 SYGVNS come from the germline V gene. The chain's CDR3 is CASSGNGGFTDTQYF.

The rearrangement links TRBV7-9 to TRBJ2-1; with no DNA, the TCRdb D assignment of TRBD2 cannot be verified. The CDR3 extends over 14 amino acids. Per germline, CDR1 SEHNR and CDR2 FQNEAQ (reference sequence). The CDR3 region is CASSFDYSYNEQFF.

The J gene is TRBJ2-7, the V gene TRBV4-1. This CDR3 has 14 amino acids. Germline CDR1 is MGHRA and CDR2 is YSYEKL. CDR3 amino acids: CASSQVWPTYEQYF.

J is TRBJ2-5 and V is TRBV4-1; TCRdb proposes TRBD1, but this gene call is untestable without DNA. The CDR3 totals 17 residues. Per the germline V gene, CDR1 is MGHRA and CDR2 is YSYEKL. The CDR3 spells CASSQRMGQGERETQYF.

The J gene is TRBJ1-5, the V gene TRBV28. This CDR3 has 15 amino acids. CDR1 is MDHEN, CDR2 SYDVKM, per germline. The chain's CDR3 is CASSFRNQIYQPQHF.

The chain carries TRBV5-6 and TRBJ1-1. Germline-derived CDR1 and CDR2 are SGHDT and YYEEEE. This CDR3 contains 11 residues. CDR3 sequence: CASEAGAEAFF.

The chain couples TRBV12-3 or TRBV12-4 to TRBJ1-1; the TCRdb D gene call, TRBD1, has no DNA to confirm it. The CDR3 spans 15 residues. The chain's CDR3 is CASRYNRGGNTEAFF.

The rearrangement uses TRBV12-3 or TRBV12-4 and TRBJ1-5. The CDR3 loop spans 18 amino acids. Here the CDR3 reads CASSLDLGGFDSNQPQHF.

The gene calls are TRBV3-1 and TRBJ1-2; TCRdb returns TRBD1, unconfirmable since there is no DNA. Germline values: CDR1 LGHDT, CDR2 YNNKEL (reference sequence). The CDR3 is 15 residues long. The CDR3 loop is CASSHPEGAGYGYTF.

The J gene is TRBJ1-5, the V gene TRBV20-1; the D call from TCRdb, TRBD1, cannot be confirmed without DNA. The length of the CDR3 is 15 residues. The germline V gene has CDR1 DFQATT and CDR2 SNEGSKA (reference sequence). This chain's CDR3 is CSARVPGGFGQPQHF.

This rearrangement joins TRBV5-1 to TRBJ2-7; TCRdb returns TRBD1, unconfirmable since there is no DNA. Germline V CDR1 and CDR2: SGHRS, YFSETQ. This CDR3 region has 15 residues. The CDR3 loop reads CASSLGGTDSYEQYF.

This chain joins TRBV12-5 and TRBJ2-3; TCRdb's D call, TRBD1, is unchecked because there is no DNA. This CDR3 has 14 amino acids. CDR1 is LGHNT, CDR2 FRNRAP, per germline. The CDR3 loop is CASGPLRGTDTQYF.

V and J are TRBV4-1 and TRBJ2-7; TCRdb reports TRBD1, a call that lacks DNA to check it against. The germline gives CDR1 MGHRA, CDR2 YSYEKL. CDR3 length: 14 amino acids. The CDR3 loop reads CASSHLMGVYEQYF.

The chain couples TRBV4-3 to TRBJ2-3; with no DNA, the TCRdb D assignment of TRBD1 cannot be verified. The CDR3 runs 18 residues. Germline CDR1 reads LGHNA; CDR2 reads YSLEER. CDR3 region: CASSQDPPGTGLSDTQYF.

The genes are TRBV27 and TRBJ2-5; TCRdb's D call, TRBD1, is unchecked because there is no DNA. CDR3 size: 15 residues. Germline V gene sequence: CDR1 MNHEY, CDR2 SMNVEV (reference sequence). CDR3: CASSFVDRGQETQYF.

V gene TRBV20-1 combines with J gene TRBJ2-4; as DNA is missing, the TRBD1 call by TCRdb cannot be tested. CDR3 length: 12 residues. CDR1 and CDR2 from the germline V gene are DFQATT and SNEGSKA (reference sequence). This CDR3 is CSAPDLGDIQYF.

The chain is built from TRBV12-3 or TRBV12-4 and TRBJ2-2; TCRdb calls TRBD1, which cannot be checked without DNA. CDR3 size: 15 residues. The CDR3 protein is CASRSPGQGAEELFF.

The J gene is TRBJ1-1, the V gene TRBV18. This CDR3 is 12 amino acids long. Germline V gene data show CDR1 as KGHSH and CDR2 as LQKENI. CDR3 in amino acids: CATNGENTEAFF.